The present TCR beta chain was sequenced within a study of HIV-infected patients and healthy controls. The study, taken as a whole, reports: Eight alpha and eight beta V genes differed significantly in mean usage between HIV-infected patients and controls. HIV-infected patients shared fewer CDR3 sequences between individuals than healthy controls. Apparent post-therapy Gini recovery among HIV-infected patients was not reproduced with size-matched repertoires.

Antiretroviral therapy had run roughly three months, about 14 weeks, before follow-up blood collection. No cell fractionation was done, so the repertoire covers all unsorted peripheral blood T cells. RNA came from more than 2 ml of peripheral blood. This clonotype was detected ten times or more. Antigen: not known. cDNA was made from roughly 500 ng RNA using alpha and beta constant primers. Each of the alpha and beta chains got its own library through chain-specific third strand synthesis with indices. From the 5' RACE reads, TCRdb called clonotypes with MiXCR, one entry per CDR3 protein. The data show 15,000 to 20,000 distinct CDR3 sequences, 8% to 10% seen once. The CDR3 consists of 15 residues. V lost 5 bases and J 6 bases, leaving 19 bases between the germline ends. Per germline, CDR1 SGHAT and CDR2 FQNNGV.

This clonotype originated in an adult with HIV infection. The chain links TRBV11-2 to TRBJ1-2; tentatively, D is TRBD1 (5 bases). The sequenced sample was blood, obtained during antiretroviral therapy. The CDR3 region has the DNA TGTGCCAGCAGCGACCCCCTGGAGGGGAGTAATGGCTACACCTTC. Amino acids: CASSDPLEGSNGYTF.